The T cell receptor (beta chain) described here comes from a study of CD8+ T cells in alopecia areata. Study summary: Dosing spanned 6 to 18 months on tofacitinib, then 6 months off drug. Study-level findings and limits: Lesional scalp, notably in alopecia totalis/universalis, had clonality above that of normal scalp. Alphabeta T cells residing in normal skin are also sequenced in scalp samples.

About this clone: Its target is unknown.

V shed 7 bases and J shed 2 bases, with 14 bases lying between them. CDR3 length equals 13 residues. Germline loops: CDR1 GTSNPN, CDR2 SVGIG (reference sequence). Starting from PBMCs, sorting isolated CD4+ and CD8+ T cells. Reverse transcribed after extraction, RNA yielded cDNA as the sequencing template. Only in-frame clones appear in the TCRdb table, and some are missing; sequencing was by immunoSEQ multiplex PCR. The sample yields about 180,000 clones, roughly 60% seen once. The sequence was obtained from a human donor with alopecia areata. The chain joins TRBV30 to TRBJ1-1; possible D gene TRBD1, 6 bases. Sequenced material: CD4+ T cells sorted from blood, taken at week 0. The CDR3 here is CAYNRDKNTEAFF. CDR3 DNA sequence: TGTGCCTACAACCGGGACAAAAACACTGAAGCTTTCTTT.